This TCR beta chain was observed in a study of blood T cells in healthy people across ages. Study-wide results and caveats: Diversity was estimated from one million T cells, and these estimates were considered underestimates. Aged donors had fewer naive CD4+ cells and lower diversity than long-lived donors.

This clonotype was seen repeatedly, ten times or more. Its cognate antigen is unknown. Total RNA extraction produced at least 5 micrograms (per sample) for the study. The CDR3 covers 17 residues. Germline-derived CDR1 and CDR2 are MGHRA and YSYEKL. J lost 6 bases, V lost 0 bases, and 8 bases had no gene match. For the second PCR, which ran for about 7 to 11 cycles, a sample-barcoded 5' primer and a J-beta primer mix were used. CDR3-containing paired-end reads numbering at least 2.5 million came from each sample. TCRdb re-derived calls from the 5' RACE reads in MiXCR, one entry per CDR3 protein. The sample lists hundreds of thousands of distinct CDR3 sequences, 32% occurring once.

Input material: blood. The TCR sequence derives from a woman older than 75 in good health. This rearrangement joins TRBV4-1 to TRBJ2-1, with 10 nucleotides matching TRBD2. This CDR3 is CASSQEVAGGGGNEQFF. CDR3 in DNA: TGCGCCAGCAGCCAAGAGGTAGCGGGGGGCGGGGGCAATGAGCAGTTCTTC.